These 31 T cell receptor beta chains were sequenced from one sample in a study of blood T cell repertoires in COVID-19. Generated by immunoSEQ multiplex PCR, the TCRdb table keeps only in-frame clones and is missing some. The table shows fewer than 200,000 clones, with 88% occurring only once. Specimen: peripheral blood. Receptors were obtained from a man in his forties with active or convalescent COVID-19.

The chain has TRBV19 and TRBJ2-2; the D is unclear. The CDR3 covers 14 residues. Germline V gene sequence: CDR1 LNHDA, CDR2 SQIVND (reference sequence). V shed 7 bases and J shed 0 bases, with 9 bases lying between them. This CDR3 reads CASTRIPNTGELFF. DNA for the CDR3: TGTGCCAGTACGCGGATTCCGAACACCGGGGAGCTGTTTTTT.

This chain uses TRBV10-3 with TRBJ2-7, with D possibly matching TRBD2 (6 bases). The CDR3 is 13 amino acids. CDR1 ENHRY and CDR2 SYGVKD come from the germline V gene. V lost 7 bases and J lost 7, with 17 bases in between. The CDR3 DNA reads TGTGCCATCACCCCCGGACTGGGACTGGAGCAGTACTTC. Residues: CAITPGLGLEQYF.

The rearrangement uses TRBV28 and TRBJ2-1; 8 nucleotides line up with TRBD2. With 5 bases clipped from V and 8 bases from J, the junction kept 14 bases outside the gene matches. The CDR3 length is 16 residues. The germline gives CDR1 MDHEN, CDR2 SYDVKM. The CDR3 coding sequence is TGTGCCAGCAGTCCGACGGGGACTAGTGAAATGGATGAGCAGTTCTTC. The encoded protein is CASSPTGTSEMDEQFF. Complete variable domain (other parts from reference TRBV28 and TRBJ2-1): DVKVTQSSRYLVKRTGEKVFLECVQDMDHENMFWYRQDPGLGLRLIYFSYDVKMKEKGDIPEGYSVSREKKERFSLILESASTNQTSMYLCASSPTGTSEMDEQFFGPGTRLTVL.

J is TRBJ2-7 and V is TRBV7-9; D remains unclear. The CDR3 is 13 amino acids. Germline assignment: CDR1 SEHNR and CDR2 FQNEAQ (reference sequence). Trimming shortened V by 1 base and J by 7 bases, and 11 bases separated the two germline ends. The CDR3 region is CASSLGAAEEQYF. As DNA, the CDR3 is TGTGCCAGCAGCTTAGGAGCCGCGGAGGAGCAGTACTTC.

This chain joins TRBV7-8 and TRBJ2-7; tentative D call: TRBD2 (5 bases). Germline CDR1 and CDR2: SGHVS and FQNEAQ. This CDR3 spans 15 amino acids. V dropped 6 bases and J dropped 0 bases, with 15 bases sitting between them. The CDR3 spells CASREDRGSSYEQYF. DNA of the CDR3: TGTGCCAGCAGAGAGGACCGAGGGAGCTCCTACGAGCAGTACTTC.

The CDR3 is CASSFGEGYTF. The CDR3 nucleotides are TGCGCCAGCAGCTTCGGGGAGGGCTACACCTTC. The chain uses TRBV5-1 and TRBJ1-2; D ambiguous. The germline V gene has CDR1 SGHRS and CDR2 YFSETQ. The CDR3 has 11 residues. Trimming shortened V by 2 bases and J by 8 bases, and 7 bases separated the two germline ends.

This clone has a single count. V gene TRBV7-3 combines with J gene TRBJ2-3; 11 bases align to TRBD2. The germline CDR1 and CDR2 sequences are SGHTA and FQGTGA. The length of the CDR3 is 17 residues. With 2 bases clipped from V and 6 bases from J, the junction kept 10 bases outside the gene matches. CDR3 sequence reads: CASSLGLPSGGQDTQYF. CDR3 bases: TGTGCCAGCAGCTTAGGGCTCCCTAGCGGGGGGCAGGATACGCAGTATTTT. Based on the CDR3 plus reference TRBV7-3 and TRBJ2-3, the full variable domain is GAGVSQTPSNKVTEKGKYVELRCDPISGHTALYWYRQSLGQGPEFLIYFQGTGAADDSGLPNDRFFAVRPEGSVSTLKIQRTERGDSAVYLCASSLGLPSGGQDTQYFGPGTRLTVL.

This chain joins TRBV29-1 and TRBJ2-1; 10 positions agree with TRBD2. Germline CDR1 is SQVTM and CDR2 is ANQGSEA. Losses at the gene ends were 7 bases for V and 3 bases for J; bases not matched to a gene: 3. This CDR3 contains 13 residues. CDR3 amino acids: CSGLAGVYNEQFF. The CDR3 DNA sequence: TGCAGCGGCCTAGCGGGAGTCTACAATGAGCAGTTCTTC.

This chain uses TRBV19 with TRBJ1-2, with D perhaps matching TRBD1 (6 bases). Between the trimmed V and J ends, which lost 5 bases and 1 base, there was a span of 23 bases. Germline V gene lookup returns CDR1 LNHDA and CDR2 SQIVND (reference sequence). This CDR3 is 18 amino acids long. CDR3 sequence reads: CASSGTSTTGHYNYGYTF. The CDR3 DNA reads TGTGCCAGTAGTGGCACCTCGACAACAGGGCACTATAACTATGGCTACACCTTC.

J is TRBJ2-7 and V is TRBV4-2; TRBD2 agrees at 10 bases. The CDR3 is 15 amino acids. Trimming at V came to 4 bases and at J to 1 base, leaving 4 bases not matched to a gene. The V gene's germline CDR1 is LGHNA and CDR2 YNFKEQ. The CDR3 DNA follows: TGTGCCAGCAGCCGTAGCGGGGGGTCTTCCTACGAGCAGTACTTC. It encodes CASSRSGGSSYEQYF.

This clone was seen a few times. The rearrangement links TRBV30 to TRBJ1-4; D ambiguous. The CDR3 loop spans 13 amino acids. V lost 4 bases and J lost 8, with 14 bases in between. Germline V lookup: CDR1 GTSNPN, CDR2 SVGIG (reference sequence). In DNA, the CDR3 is TGTGCCTGGACCGGGAACCGAGGGGAAAAACTGTTTTTT. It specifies CAWTGNRGEKLFF.

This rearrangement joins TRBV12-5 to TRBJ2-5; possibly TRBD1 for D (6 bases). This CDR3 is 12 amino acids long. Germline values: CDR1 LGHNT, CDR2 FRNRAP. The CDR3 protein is CACGGGFETQYF. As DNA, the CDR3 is TGTGCCTGTGGGGGCGGTTTCGAGACCCAGTACTTC.

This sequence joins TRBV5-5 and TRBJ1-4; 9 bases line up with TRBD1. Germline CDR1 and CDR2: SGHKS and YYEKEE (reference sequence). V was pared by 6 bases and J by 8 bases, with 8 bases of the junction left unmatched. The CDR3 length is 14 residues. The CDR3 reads CASIGTGMREKLFF. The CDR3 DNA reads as TGTGCCAGCATCGGGACAGGGATGCGGGAAAAACTGTTTTTT. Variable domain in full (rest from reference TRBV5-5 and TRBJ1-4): DAGVTQSPTHLIKTRGQQVTLRCSPISGHKSVSWYQQVLGQGPQFIFQYYEKEERGRGNFPDRFSARQFPNYSSELNVNALLLGDSALYLCASIGTGMREKLFFGSGTQLSVL.

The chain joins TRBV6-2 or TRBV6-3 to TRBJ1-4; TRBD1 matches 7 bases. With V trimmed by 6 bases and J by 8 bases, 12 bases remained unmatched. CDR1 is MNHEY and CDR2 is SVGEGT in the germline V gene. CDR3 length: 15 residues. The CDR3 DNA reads TGTGCCAGCAGCCTACAAACAGGGGAAGTCGAAAAACTGTTTTTT. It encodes CASSLQTGEVEKLFF.

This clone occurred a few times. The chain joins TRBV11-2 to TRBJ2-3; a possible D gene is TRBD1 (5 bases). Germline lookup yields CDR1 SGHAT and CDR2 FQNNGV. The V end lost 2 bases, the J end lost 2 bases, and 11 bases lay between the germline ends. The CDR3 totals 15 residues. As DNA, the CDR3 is TGTGCCAGCAGCTTAATCCTTGGGGCCACAGATACGCAGTATTTT. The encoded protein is CASSLILGATDTQYF.

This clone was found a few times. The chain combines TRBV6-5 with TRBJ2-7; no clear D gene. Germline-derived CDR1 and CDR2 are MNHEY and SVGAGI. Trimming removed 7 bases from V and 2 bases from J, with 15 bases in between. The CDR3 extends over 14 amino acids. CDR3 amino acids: CASKEETTTYEQYF. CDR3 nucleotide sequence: TGTGCCAGCAAGGAAGAAACGACAACCTACGAGCAGTACTTC.

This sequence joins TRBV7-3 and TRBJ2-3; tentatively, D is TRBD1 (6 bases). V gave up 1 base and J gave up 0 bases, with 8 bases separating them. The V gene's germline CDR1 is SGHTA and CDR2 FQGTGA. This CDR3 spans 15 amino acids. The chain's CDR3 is CASSLNGQSTDTQYF. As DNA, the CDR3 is TGTGCCAGCAGCTTAAACGGACAGAGCACAGATACGCAGTATTTT.

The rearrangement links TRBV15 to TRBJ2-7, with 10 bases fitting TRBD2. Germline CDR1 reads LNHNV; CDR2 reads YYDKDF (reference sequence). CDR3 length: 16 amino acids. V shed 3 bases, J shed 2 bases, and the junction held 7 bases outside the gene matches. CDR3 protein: CATSRAHLAGAYEQYF. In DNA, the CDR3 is TGTGCCACCAGCAGGGCCCACCTAGCGGGAGCCTACGAGCAGTACTTC. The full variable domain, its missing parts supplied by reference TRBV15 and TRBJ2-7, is DAMVIQNPRYQVTQFGKPVTLSCSQTLNHNVMYWYQQKSSQAPKLLFHYYDKDFNNEADTPDNFQSRRPNTSFCFLDIRSPGLGDTAMYLCATSRAHLAGAYEQYFGPGTRLTVT.

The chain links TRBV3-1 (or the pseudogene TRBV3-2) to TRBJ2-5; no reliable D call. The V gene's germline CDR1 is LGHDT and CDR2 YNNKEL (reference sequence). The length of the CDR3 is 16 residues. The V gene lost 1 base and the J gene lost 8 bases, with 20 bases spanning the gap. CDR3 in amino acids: CASSQVEPRPKRTQYF. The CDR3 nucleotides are TGTGCCAGCAGCCAAGTGGAGCCCAGACCCAAGAGAACCCAGTACTTC.

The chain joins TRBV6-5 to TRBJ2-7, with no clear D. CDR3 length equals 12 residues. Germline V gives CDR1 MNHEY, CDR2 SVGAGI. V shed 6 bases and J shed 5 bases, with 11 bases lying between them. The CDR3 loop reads CASSRGMDEQYF. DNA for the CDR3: TGTGCCAGCAGCCGAGGTATGGACGAGCAGTACTTC.

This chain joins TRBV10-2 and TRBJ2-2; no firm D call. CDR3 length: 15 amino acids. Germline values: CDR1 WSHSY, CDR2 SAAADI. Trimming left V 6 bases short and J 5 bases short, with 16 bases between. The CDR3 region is CASSRSAVLTGELFF. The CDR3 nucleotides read TGCGCCAGCAGCAGGTCGGCAGTGTTAACCGGGGAGCTGTTTTTT.

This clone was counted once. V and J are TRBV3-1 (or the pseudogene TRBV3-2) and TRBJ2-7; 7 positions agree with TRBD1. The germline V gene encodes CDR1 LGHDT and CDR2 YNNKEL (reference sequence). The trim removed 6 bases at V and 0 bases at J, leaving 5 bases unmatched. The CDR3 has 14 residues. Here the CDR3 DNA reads TGTGCCAGCAGTCGACAGGGATCCTCCTACGAGCAGTACTTC. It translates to CASSRQGSSYEQYF.

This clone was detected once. DNA of the CDR3: TGTGCCAGCGCGAAATCGGGGTACACTGAAGCTTTCTTT. This encodes CASAKSGYTEAFF. The chain couples TRBV9 to TRBJ1-1; no clear D. Trimming stripped 7 bases from V and 3 bases from J, with 13 bases between. The CDR3 has 13 residues. Germline CDR1 reads SGDLS; CDR2 reads YYNGEE.

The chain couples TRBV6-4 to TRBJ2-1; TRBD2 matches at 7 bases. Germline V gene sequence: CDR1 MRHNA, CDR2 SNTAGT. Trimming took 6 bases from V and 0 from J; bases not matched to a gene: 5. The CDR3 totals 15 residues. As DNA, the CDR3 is TGTGCCAGCAGCTCAACTAGCGCCTCCTACAATGAGCAGTTCTTC. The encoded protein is CASSSTSASYNEQFF.

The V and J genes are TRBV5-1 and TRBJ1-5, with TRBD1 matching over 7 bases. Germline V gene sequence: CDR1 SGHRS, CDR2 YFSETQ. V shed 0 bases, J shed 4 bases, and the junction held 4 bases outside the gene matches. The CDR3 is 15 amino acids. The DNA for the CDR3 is TGCGCCAGCAGCTTGGAAGGGACAGCAAATCAGCCCCAGCATTTT. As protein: CASSLEGTANQPQHF.

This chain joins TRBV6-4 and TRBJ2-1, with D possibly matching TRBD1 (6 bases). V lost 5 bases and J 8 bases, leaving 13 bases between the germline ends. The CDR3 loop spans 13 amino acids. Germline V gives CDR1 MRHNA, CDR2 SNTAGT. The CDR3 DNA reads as TGTGCCAGCAGTAGCGACAGGTATGATGAGCAGTTCTTC. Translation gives CASSSDRYDEQFF.

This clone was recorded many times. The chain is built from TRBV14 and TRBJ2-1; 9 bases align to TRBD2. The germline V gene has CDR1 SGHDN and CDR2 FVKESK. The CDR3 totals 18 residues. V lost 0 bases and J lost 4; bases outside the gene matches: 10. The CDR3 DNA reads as TGTGCCAGCAGCCAAGATAAGTGGCGGGGGGGCGCTTACAATGAGCAGTTCTTC. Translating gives CASSQDKWRGGAYNEQFF.

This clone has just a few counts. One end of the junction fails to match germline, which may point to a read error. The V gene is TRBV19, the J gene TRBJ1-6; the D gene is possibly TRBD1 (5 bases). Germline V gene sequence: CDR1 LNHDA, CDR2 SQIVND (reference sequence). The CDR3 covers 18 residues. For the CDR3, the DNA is TGTGCCAGTAGTATCAATGGTGTAGGGGCCTCCTTTAATTCACCCCTCCACTTT. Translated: CASSINGVGASFNSPLHF.

CDR3 sequence: CAITAGGNNEQFF. The DNA of the CDR3 is TGTGCCATCACGGCGGGGGGCAACAATGAGCAGTTCTTC. V and J are TRBV10-3 and TRBJ2-1; 8 nucleotides line up with TRBD2. The CDR3 runs to 13 residues. Germline V gene lookup returns CDR1 ENHRY and CDR2 SYGVKD. The V gene end was trimmed by 7 bases and the J gene end by 5 bases; junction bases not matched to a gene: 4.

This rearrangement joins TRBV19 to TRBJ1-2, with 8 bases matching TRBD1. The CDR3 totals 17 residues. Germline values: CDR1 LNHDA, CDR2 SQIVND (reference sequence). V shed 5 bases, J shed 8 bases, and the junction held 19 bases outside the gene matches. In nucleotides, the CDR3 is TGTGCCAGTAGTTCATCCGGGACAGGAGTCACTGGTGGCGGCTACACCTTC. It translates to CASSSSGTGVTGGGYTF.

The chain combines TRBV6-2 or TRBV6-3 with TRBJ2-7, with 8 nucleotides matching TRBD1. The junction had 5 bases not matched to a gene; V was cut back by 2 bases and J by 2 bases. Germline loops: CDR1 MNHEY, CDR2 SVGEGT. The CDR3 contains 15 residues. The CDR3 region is CASSYQGASPYEQYF. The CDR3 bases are TGTGCCAGCAGTTACCAGGGGGCTTCTCCCTACGAGCAGTACTTC.